The 8 T cell receptor beta chains reported below all come from one sample, sequenced in a study of cytomegalovirus exposure and HLA in healthy donors (dated by TCRdb to about 2017). The method was the immunoSEQ multiplex PCR assay. The multiplex PCR relied on a mix of 60 forward primers for TCR Vbeta segments and 13 reverse primers for TCR Jbeta segments. TCRdb obtained this table from immuneACCESS and retained in-frame rearrangements with V and J assigned. These tables miss some clones; where compared with another copy, unresolved V genes account for less than half of the shortfall, and the remainder is unexplained. Present in this sample are tens of thousands of clones, 70% to 85% of which were seen just once. Clones ranked in the top ten supply around 3% of the sample. The source material was PBMCs. The receptors derive from a man aged 30 to 45 in good health and CMV-seronegative.

The genes are TRBV7-6 and TRBJ1-1, with D possibly matching TRBD1 (5 bases). This CDR3 contains 14 residues. CDR1 is SGHVS, CDR2 FNYEAQ, per germline. V gave up 4 bases and J gave up 1 base, with 10 bases separating them. The CDR3 DNA reads as TGTGCCAGCAGCTCAGGACACACGAACACTGAAGCTTTCTTT. It specifies CASSSGHTNTEAFF. The variable domain in full, completed from reference TRBV7-6 and TRBJ1-1, reads GAGVSQSPRYKVTKRGQDVALRCDPISGHVSLYWYRQALGQGPEFLTYFNYEAQQDKSGLPNDRFSAERPEGSISTLTIQRTEQRDSAMYRCASSSGHTNTEAFFGQGTRLTVV.

The V gene is TRBV9, the J gene TRBJ2-1, with D possibly being TRBD1 (6 bases). In germline, CDR1 is SGDLS, CDR2 YYNGEE. V lost 4 bases and J 0 bases, leaving 8 bases between the germline ends. The CDR3 length is 14 residues. The CDR3 loop is CASSTDSSYNEQFF. In DNA form, the CDR3 reads TGTGCCAGCAGCACGGACAGCTCCTACAATGAGCAGTTCTTC. Together with reference TRBV9 and TRBJ2-1, the CDR3 gives the full variable domain: DSGVTQTPKHLITATGQRVTLRCSPRSGDLSVYWYQQSLDQGLQFLIQYYNGEERAKGNILERFSAQQFPDLHSELNLSSLELGDSALYFCASSTDSSYNEQFFGPGTRLTVL.

The chain employs TRBV6-5 and TRBJ2-1; TRBD2 agrees at 11 bases. With 4 bases clipped from V and 10 bases from J, the junction kept 6 bases outside the gene matches. CDR1 MNHEY and CDR2 SVGAGI come from the germline V gene. The CDR3 covers 14 residues. CDR3 bases: TGTGCCAGCAGTTCCCTAGGGACTAGCGGAGAGCAGTTCTTC. Amino acid sequence: CASSSLGTSGEQFF.

V usage is TRBV18 and J usage is TRBJ1-6, with 10 bases lining up with TRBD1. The junction had 0 bases not matched to a gene; V was cut back by 2 bases and J by 5 bases. Germline V gene sequence: CDR1 KGHSH, CDR2 LQKENI. The CDR3 runs 15 residues. CDR3 loop: CASSPDRGHNSPLHF. The CDR3 nucleotides read TGTGCCAGCTCACCAGACAGGGGGCATAATTCACCCCTCCACTTT.

The rearrangement joins TRBV6-5 to TRBJ1-4; the match to TRBD1 covers 11 bases. The CDR3 is 15 amino acids. Germline loops: CDR1 MNHEY, CDR2 SVGAGI. J was trimmed by 8 bases and V by 5 bases; bases with no gene match: 7. Here the CDR3 reads CASSTGQGAGEKLFF. CDR3 coding DNA: TGTGCCAGCAGTACCGGACAGGGGGCCGGGGAAAAACTGTTTTTT.

V is TRBV5-1 and J is TRBJ1-6, with 8 bases lining up with TRBD1. The CDR3 runs to 16 residues. Germline V CDR1 and CDR2: SGHRS, YFSETQ. The J segment lost 5 bases and the V segment lost 0 bases, leaving 4 bases of the junction unmatched. CDR3 loop: CASSLGQGKNNSPLHF. The CDR3 DNA follows: TGCGCCAGCAGCTTGGGACAGGGGAAGAATAATTCACCCCTCCACTTT.

This chain links TRBV6-5 with TRBJ1-2; D is possibly TRBD1 (5 bases). This CDR3 has 15 amino acids. CDR1 and CDR2 from the germline V gene are MNHEY and SVGAGI. The ends were cut back, 2 bases at V and 2 bases at J, with 12 bases in the middle. CDR3 region: CASSYHRGGNYGYTF. For the CDR3, the DNA is TGTGCCAGCAGTTACCATAGGGGAGGCAACTATGGCTACACCTTC.

This clone has more than one count but fewer than ten. The rearrangement links TRBV5-4 to TRBJ1-1; D is ambiguous. Trimming stripped 4 bases from V and 0 bases from J, with 16 bases between. Germline CDR1 and CDR2: SGHNT and YYREEE (reference sequence). The CDR3 extends over 16 amino acids. The CDR3 is CASSHPSQNMNTEAFF. The CDR3 DNA sequence: TGTGCCAGCAGCCACCCCTCACAGAACATGAACACTGAAGCTTTCTTT. Supplemented by reference TRBV5-4 and TRBJ1-1, the full variable domain reads ETGVTQSPTHLIKTRGQQVTLRCSSQSGHNTVSWYQQALGQGPQFIFQYYREEENGRGNFPPRFSGLQFPNYSSELNVNALELDDSALYLCASSHPSQNMNTEAFFGQGTRLTVV.